There are a few counts of the clone carrying this TCR beta chain. Profiled with immunoSEQ multiplex PCR; TCRdb holds only in-frame clones, not every one. The sample lists over 300,000 clones; approximately 90% were seen once. The CDR3 contains 13 residues. The ends were cut back, 6 bases at V and 2 bases at J, with 11 bases in the middle. Looked up from germline, CDR1 is SGHDT and CDR2 is YYEEEE. The data belong to a study of blood T cell repertoires in COVID-19. The chain uses TRBV5-6 and TRBJ1-2; D is unclear. The clonotype was recovered from a woman between 25 and 40 years old who had recovered from COVID-19. The sequencing input was PBMCs or T cells enriched from blood (not recorded which). The CDR3 bases are TGTGCCAGCATCCGGGAACAGAACTATGGCTACACCTTC. Its protein product is CASIREQNYGYTF.